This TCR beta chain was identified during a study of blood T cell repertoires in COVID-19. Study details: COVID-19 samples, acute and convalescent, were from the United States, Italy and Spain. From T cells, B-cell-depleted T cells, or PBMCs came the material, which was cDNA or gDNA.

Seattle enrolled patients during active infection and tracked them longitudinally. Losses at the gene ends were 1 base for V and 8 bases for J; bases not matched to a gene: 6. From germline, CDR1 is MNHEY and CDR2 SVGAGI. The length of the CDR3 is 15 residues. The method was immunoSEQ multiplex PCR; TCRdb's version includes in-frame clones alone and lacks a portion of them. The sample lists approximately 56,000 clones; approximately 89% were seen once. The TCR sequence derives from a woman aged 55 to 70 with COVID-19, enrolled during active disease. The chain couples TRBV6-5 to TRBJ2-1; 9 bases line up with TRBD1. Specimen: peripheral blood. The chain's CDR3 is CASSYLGQGEDEQFF. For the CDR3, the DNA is TGTGCCAGCAGTTACTTGGGACAGGGAGAGGATGAGCAGTTCTTC.